The 14 T cell receptor beta chains below come from one sample, sequenced in a study of CD8+ T cells in alopecia areata. Sequencing used cDNA as its template, made by extracting RNA and reverse transcribing it. The table came from immunoSEQ multiplex PCR; TCRdb's copy has only in-frame clones and leaves some out. The sample holds some 200,000 clones, approximately 56% seen once. Here the sequenced sample was CD4+ T cells sorted from blood, taken at week 0. The receptors were sampled from a human donor with alopecia areata.

The chain is built from TRBV20-1 and TRBJ1-1; unclear D gene. The ends were cut back, 3 bases at V and 5 bases at J, with 7 bases in the middle. Per germline, CDR1 DFQATT and CDR2 SNEGSKA (reference sequence). This CDR3 comprises 11 residues. The DNA of the CDR3 is TGCAGTGCTAGCCGGAGGACTGAAGCTTTCTTT. It codes for CSASRRTEAFF.

The V gene is TRBV27, the J gene TRBJ2-2, with D tentatively TRBD1 (5 bases). The V gene's germline CDR1 is MNHEY and CDR2 SMNVEV (reference sequence). The germline V and J ends were trimmed by 0 bases and 6 bases, with 14 bases remaining between them. This CDR3 has 16 residues. This CDR3 is CASSLSFTGRAGELFF. The CDR3 DNA reads as TGTGCCAGCAGTTTATCTTTTACAGGTAGAGCCGGGGAGCTGTTTTTT.

Only a few counts were recorded for this clone. V and J are TRBV6-6 and TRBJ2-2; 13 bases are shared with TRBD2. The V and J ends lost 5 bases and 6 bases, in that order; junction bases with no gene match: 6. The CDR3 has 16 residues. Germline assignment: CDR1 MNHNY and CDR2 SVGAGI (reference sequence). CDR3: CASSATSGGAAGELFF. The CDR3 DNA sequence: TGTGCCAGCAGTGCCACTAGCGGGGGGGCCGCCGGGGAGCTGTTTTTT.

This clone was seen a handful of times. The chain has TRBV6-1 and TRBJ1-4, with D hard to call. V lost 2 bases, J lost 10 bases, and 11 bases lay in between. Germline V gene sequence: CDR1 MNHNS, CDR2 SASEGT. The CDR3 length is 13 residues. CDR3 DNA: TGTGCCAGCAGTGAACTGATTAGCGGAAAACTGTTTTTT. Protein sequence: CASSELISGKLFF.

The J gene is TRBJ2-7, the V gene TRBV6-6; no firm D call. The CDR3 runs 11 residues. CDR1 MNHNY and CDR2 SVGAGI come from the germline V gene (reference sequence). V dropped 5 bases and J dropped 2 bases, with 4 bases sitting between them. In DNA, the CDR3 is TGTGCCAGCAGTGTCACCTACGAGCAGTACTTC. This gives the protein CASSVTYEQYF.

This clone was observed a few times. V and J are TRBV2 and TRBJ2-1; perhaps TRBD2 as D (6 bases). Between the trimmed V and J ends, which lost 8 bases and 9 bases, there was a span of 11 bases. The CDR3 is 11 residues long. Germline V gives CDR1 SNHLY, CDR2 FYNNEI. Written as DNA, the CDR3 is TGTGCCAGCCCGTCGGAGGGTGAGCAGTTCTTC. Protein: CASPSEGEQFF.

The gene calls are TRBV27 and TRBJ1-1, with TRBD1 as a possible D gene (5 bases). Germline V lookup: CDR1 MNHEY, CDR2 SMNVEV (reference sequence). This CDR3 has 16 residues. V shed 0 bases and J shed 2 bases, with 13 bases lying between them. CDR3 sequence reads: CASSLSARVGNTEAFF. DNA of the CDR3: TGTGCCAGCAGTTTATCGGCCAGGGTGGGAAACACTGAAGCTTTCTTT.

V and J are TRBV27 and TRBJ1-1; 7 nucleotides align to TRBD1. CDR1 is MNHEY and CDR2 is SMNVEV in the germline V gene (reference sequence). The CDR3 totals 12 residues. Trimming removed 6 bases from V and 4 bases from J; junction bases left unmatched: 2. CDR3 bases: TGTGCCAGCAGGACAGGGCCCACTGAAGCTTTCTTT. The encoded protein is CASRTGPTEAFF.

The rearrangement joins TRBV19 to TRBJ1-2; D not certain. Trimming cost V 4 bases and J 7 bases, with 13 bases left between them. In germline, CDR1 is LNHDA, CDR2 SQIVND (reference sequence). The CDR3 runs to 13 residues. CDR3 sequence (DNA): TGTGCCAGTAGTAGCGAACGGGGTGGTGGCTACACCTTC. Protein product: CASSSERGGGYTF. Drawing the rest from reference TRBV19 and TRBJ1-2, the complete variable domain is DGGITQSPKYLFRKEGQNVTLSCEQNLNHDAMYWYRQDPGQGLRLIYYSQIVNDFQKGDIAEGYSVSREKKESFPLTVTSAQKNPTAFYLCASSSERGGGYTFGSGTRLTVV.

This clone was seen a single time. This chain connects TRBV29-1 to TRBJ1-1, with D unclear. Trimming shortened V by 4 bases and J by 5 bases, and 17 bases separated the two germline ends. CDR3 length: 14 amino acids. Germline V gives CDR1 SQVTM, CDR2 ANQGSEA. The CDR3 bases are TGCAGCGTTGGTGTCGGGAGTAGGAAAACTGAAGCTTTCTTT. Its protein is CSVGVGSRKTEAFF.

The rearrangement joins TRBV5-6 to TRBJ2-4, with TRBD1 identical over 9 bases. The CDR3 is 13 residues long. Per the germline V gene, CDR1 is SGHDT and CDR2 is YYEEEE. V lost 4 bases and J lost 8; bases outside the gene matches: 4. The CDR3 region has the DNA TGTGCCAGCAGCGACAGGGGGATTTACATTCAGTACTTC. Its protein is CASSDRGIYIQYF.

The V gene is TRBV7-6, the J gene TRBJ1-5; 9 bases are a match to TRBD1. With V trimmed by 5 bases and J by 6 bases, 8 bases remained unmatched. The CDR3 covers 15 residues. Germline CDR1 reads SGHVS; CDR2 reads FNYEAQ. DNA for the CDR3: TGTGCCAGCAGCCTAGGGACAGGGAAGGGTCAGCCCCAGCATTTT. As protein: CASSLGTGKGQPQHF.

This chain connects TRBV6-1 to TRBJ2-7; D is undetermined. The ends were cut back, 2 bases at V and 2 bases at J, with 7 bases in the middle. The CDR3 spans 13 residues. Germline CDR1 and CDR2: MNHNS and SASEGT. This CDR3 is CASSERPTYEQYF. The CDR3 DNA sequence: TGTGCCAGCAGTGAAAGGCCCACCTACGAGCAGTACTTC.

The chain employs TRBV30 and TRBJ2-5; 9 positions agree with TRBD2. With 3 bases clipped from V and 6 bases from J, the junction kept 8 bases outside the gene matches. The length of the CDR3 is 14 residues. Per the germline V gene, CDR1 is GTSNPN and CDR2 is SVGIG (reference sequence). The CDR3 loop is CAWRLAGSSKTQYF. CDR3 nucleotides: TGTGCCTGGAGACTAGCGGGTTCCTCGAAGACCCAGTACTTC. Supplemented by reference TRBV30 and TRBJ2-5, the full variable domain reads SQTIHQWPATLVQPVGSPLSLECTVEGTSNPNLYWYRQAAGRGLQLLFYSVGIGQISSEVPQNLSASRPQDRQFILSSKKLLLSDSGFYLCAWRLAGSSKTQYFGPGTRLLVL.